This T cell receptor beta chain is from a study of sequential checkpoint blockade in melanoma. The wider study: After both sequences, patients received maintenance nivolumab.

Germline trimming cut 3 bases from V and 2 bases from J; bases unmatched to any gene: 2. Germline loops: CDR1 MGHRA, CDR2 YSYEKL. The CDR3 is made up of 15 amino acids. This clone was observed once. Treatment specified: randomized to nivolumab then ipilimumab (arm A) or the reverse (arm B). From thawed PBMCs, live CD3+CD8+ cells negative for CD19 and CD56 were sorted. TCRdb keeps only in-frame clones here, not all; method: immunoSEQ multiplex PCR. The data show about 19,000 clones, around 75% seen once. This material consisted of CD8+ T cells sorted from blood (inferred from file names), taken from a patient given nivolumab and ipilimumab in sequence. The TCR originated in a human donor with melanoma. The genes are TRBV4-1 and TRBJ2-7; TRBD2 matches at 12 bases. The CDR3 DNA follows: TGCGCCAGCAGCCAGACTAGCGGGGGACCCTACGAGCAGTACTTC. It translates to CASSQTSGGPYEQYF.